Sequencing of this TCR beta chain was carried out in a study of T-cell reconstitution after alpha-beta-depleted transplantation in children. This clonotype was seen repeatedly, ten times or more. Molecular barcoding with unique molecular identifiers was used for the TCRbeta library. TCRdb itself ran the PCR reads through MiXCR, one entry per CDR3 protein. The sample consists of 400,000 to 500,000 distinct CDR3 sequences, about a tenth of them appearing once. Per the germline V gene, CDR1 is SQVTM and CDR2 is ANQGSEA. The CDR3 totals 13 residues. The trim removed 6 bases at V and 4 bases at J, leaving 7 bases unmatched.

The receptor's source is a human donor who donated a stem cell graft to a child with acute myeloid leukemia. The sequencing here drew on PBMCs from the stem cell graft donor, taken from the stem cell graft. The chain is built from TRBV29-1 and TRBJ2-7; 9 nucleotides match TRBD1. For the CDR3, the DNA is TGCAGCGTCGCCGCCGGGACAGGGTACGAGCAGTACTTC. It yields the protein CSVAAGTGYEQYF.